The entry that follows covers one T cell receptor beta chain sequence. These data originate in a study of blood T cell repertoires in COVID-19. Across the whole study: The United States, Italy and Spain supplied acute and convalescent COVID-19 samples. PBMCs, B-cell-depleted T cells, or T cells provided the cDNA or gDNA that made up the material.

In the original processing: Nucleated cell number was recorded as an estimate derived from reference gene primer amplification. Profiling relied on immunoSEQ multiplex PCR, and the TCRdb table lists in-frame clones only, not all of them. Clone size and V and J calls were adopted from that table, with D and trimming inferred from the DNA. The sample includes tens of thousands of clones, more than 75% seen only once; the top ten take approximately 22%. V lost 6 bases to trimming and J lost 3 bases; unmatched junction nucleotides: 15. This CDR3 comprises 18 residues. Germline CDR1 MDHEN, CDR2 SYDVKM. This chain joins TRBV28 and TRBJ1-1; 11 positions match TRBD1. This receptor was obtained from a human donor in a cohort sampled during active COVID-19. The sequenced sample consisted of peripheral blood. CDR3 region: CASRLHTGTGGFYTEAFF. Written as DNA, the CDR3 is TGTGCCAGCAGGTTGCACACCGGGACAGGGGGTTTCTACACTGAAGCTTTCTTT.